This TCR beta chain was sequenced for a study of patients and donors after allogeneic stem cell transplantation. Germline V gene data show CDR1 as DFQATT and CDR2 as SNEGSKA (reference sequence). The J segment lost 9 bases and the V segment lost 4 bases, leaving 6 bases of the junction unmatched. CDR3 length: 13 residues. This clonotype has a handful of counts. TCRdb reprocessed the RT-PCR reads via MiXCR and lists one record per CDR3 protein. The profile shows about a million distinct CDR3 sequences, around 17% of them singletons. The TCR comes from a human donor who was either an allogeneic HSCT recipient or a stem cell or donor lymphocyte infusion donor (not recorded which). It is not recorded whose cells these are; they may come from a transplant donor. The chain is built from TRBV20-1 and TRBJ1-5; 10 bases align to TRBD1. What was sequenced was blood, either unsorted or a sorted T cell fraction (not recorded which). CDR3 nucleotides: TGCAGTGCTAACGACAGGGGGCAAGTGCCCCAGCATTTT. This translates into CSANDRGQVPQHF.